This T cell receptor beta chain was sequenced in a study of blood T cell repertoires in COVID-19. The overall study: Sites in the United States, Italy and Spain provided acute and convalescent COVID-19 samples. PBMCs, B-cell-depleted T cells, or T cells were the source of the cDNA or gDNA that made up the material.

The Seattle patients joined while their infection was active and were tracked longitudinally afterward. Authors' processing steps: Estimates of nucleated cell counts were drawn from the amplification of reference gene primers. Sequenced by immunoSEQ multiplex PCR; TCRdb stores in-frame clones only, minus some. V and J calls and clone size are as listed in that table; D and trimming were resolved from the DNA. The sample includes approximately 330,000 clones, roughly 90% of them seen just once. Germline V lookup: CDR1 SGHTA, CDR2 FQGNSA. This CDR3 is 14 amino acids long. V was pared by 0 bases and J by 0 bases, with 5 bases between. This clone was observed once.

The sequence was collected from a man aged 25-45 years with COVID-19, enrolled during active disease. Sequenced: peripheral blood. V gene TRBV7-2 combines with J gene TRBJ2-5; D is unclear. CDR3 in amino acids: CASSLANYQETQYF. The CDR3 nucleotides are TGTGCCAGCAGCTTAGCCAATTACCAAGAGACCCAGTACTTC.